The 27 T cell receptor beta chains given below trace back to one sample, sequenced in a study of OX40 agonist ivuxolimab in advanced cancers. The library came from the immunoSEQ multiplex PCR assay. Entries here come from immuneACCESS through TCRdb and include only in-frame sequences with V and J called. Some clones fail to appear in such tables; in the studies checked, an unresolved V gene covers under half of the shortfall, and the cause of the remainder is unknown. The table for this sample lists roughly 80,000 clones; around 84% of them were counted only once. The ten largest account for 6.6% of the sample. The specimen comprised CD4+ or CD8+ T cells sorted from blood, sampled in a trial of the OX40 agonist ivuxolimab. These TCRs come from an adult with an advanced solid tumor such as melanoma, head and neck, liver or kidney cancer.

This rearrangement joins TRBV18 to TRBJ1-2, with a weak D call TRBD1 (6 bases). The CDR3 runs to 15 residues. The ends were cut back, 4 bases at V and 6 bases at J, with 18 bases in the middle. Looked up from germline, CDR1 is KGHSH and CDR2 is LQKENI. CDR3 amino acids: CASSLDRIGMHGYTF. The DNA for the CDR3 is TGTGCCAGCTCACTTGACAGGATTGGGATGCATGGCTACACCTTC. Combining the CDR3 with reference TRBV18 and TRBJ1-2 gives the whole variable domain NAGVMQNPRHLVRRRGQEARLRCSPMKGHSHVYWYRQLPEEGLKFMVYLQKENIIDESGMPKERFSAEFPKEGPSILRIQQVVRGDSAAYFCASSLDRIGMHGYTFGSGTRLTVV.

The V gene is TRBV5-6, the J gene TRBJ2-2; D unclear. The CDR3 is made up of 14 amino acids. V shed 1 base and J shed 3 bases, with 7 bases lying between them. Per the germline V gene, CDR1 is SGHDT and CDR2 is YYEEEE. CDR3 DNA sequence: TGTGCCAGCAGCTTGCAGGCCCACACCGGGGAGCTGTTTTTT. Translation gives CASSLQAHTGELFF.

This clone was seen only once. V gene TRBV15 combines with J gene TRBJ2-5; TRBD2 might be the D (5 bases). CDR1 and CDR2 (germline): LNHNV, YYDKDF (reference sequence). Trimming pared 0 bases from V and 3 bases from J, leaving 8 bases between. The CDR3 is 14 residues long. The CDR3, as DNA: TGTGCCACCAGCAGAGATTTCGGGGAAGAGACCCAGTACTTC. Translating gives CATSRDFGEETQYF. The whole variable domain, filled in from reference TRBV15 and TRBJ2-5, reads DAMVIQNPRYQVTQFGKPVTLSCSQTLNHNVMYWYQQKSSQAPKLLFHYYDKDFNNEADTPDNFQSRRPNTSFCFLDIRSPGLGDTAMYLCATSRDFGEETQYFGPGTRLLVL.

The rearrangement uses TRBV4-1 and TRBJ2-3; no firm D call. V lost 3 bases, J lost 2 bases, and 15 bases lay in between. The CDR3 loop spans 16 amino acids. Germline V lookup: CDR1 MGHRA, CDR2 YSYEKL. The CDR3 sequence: CASSHLLAKTTDTQYF. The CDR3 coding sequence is TGCGCCAGCAGCCATTTGTTGGCAAAGACCACAGATACGCAGTATTTT.

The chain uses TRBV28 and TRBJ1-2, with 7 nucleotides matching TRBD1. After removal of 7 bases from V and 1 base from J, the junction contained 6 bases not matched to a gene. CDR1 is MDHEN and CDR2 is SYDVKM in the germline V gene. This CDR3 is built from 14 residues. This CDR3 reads CASTLRGHNYGYTF. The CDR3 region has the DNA TGTGCCAGCACTCTGAGGGGGCATAACTATGGCTACACCTTC.

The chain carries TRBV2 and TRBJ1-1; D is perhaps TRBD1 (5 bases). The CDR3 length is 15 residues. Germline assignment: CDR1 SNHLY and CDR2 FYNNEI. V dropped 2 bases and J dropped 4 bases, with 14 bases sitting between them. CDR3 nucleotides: TGTGCCAGCAGTGAATGGAGAGGCGGGGGCACTGAAGCTTTCTTT. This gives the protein CASSEWRGGGTEAFF.

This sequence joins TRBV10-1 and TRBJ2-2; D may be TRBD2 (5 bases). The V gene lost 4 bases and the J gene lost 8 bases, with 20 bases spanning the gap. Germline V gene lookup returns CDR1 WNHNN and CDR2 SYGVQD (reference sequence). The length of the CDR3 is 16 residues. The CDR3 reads CASSGRTEAFPGELFF. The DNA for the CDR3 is TGCGCCAGCAGTGGTAGAACGGAGGCTTTCCCGGGGGAGCTGTTTTTT.

The CDR3 DNA sequence: TGTGCCAGCAGTGACCAGGGGTATGGCTACACCTTC. This sequence encodes CASSDQGYGYTF. J is TRBJ1-2 and V is TRBV6-5; possible D gene TRBD1, 6 bases. The germline gives CDR1 MNHEY, CDR2 SVGAGI. This CDR3 comprises 12 residues. V lost 5 bases to trimming and J lost 5 bases, with 9 bases between them.

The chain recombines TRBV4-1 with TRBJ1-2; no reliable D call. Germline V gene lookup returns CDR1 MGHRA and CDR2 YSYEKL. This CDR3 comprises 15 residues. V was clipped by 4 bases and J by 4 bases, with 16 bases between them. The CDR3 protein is CASSPTQQWGYGYTF. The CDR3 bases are TGCGCCAGCAGCCCGACACAGCAATGGGGCTATGGCTACACCTTC.

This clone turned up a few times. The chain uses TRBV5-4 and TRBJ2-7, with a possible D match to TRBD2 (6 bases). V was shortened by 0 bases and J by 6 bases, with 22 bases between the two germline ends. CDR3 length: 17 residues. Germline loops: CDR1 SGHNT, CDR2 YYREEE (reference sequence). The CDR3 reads CASSLEAGFGRFREQYF. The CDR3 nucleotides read TGTGCCAGCAGCTTGGAGGCGGGGTTTGGTAGGTTCCGCGAGCAGTACTTC. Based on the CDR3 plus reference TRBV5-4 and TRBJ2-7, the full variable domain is ETGVTQSPTHLIKTRGQQVTLRCSSQSGHNTVSWYQQALGQGPQFIFQYYREEENGRGNFPPRFSGLQFPNYSSELNVNALELDDSALYLCASSLEAGFGRFREQYFGPGTRLTVT.

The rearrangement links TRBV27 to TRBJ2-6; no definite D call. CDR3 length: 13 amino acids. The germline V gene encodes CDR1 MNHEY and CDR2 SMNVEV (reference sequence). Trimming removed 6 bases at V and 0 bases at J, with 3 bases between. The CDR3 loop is CASRISGANVLTF. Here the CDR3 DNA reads TGTGCCAGCAGGATCTCTGGGGCCAACGTCCTGACTTTC.

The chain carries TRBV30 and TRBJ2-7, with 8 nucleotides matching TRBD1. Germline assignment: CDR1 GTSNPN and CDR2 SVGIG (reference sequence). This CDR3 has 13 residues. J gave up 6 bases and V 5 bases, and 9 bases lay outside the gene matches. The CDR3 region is CAWSTGGRFEQYF. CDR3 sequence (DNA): TGTGCCTGGTCTACAGGGGGAAGGTTCGAGCAGTACTTC.

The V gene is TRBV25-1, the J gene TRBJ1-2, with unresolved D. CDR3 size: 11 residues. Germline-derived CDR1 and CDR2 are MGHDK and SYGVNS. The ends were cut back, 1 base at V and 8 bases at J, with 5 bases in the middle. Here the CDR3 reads CASSESGGYTF. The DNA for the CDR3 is TGTGCCAGCAGTGAATCGGGAGGCTACACCTTC.

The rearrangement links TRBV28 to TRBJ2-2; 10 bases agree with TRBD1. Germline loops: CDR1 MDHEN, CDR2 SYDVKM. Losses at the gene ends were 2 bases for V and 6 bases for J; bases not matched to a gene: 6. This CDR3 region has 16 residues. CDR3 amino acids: CASSLGGQGSAGELFF. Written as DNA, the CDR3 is TGTGCCAGCAGTTTAGGGGGACAGGGGAGCGCCGGGGAGCTGTTTTTT.

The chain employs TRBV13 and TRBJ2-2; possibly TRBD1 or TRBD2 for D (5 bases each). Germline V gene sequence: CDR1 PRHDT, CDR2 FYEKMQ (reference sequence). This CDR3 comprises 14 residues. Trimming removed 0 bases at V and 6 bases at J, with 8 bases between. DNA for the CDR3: TGTGCCAGCAGCTTAGGAAGGGGACCCGGGGAGCTGTTTTTT. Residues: CASSLGRGPGELFF.

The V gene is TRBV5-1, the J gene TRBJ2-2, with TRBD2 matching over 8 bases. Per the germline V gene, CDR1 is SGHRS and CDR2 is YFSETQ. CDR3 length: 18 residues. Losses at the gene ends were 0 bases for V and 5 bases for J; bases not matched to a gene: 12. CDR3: CASSLVSSGRVRTGELFF. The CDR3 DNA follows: TGCGCCAGCAGCTTGGTCTCCAGCGGGAGAGTGCGGACCGGGGAGCTGTTTTTT.

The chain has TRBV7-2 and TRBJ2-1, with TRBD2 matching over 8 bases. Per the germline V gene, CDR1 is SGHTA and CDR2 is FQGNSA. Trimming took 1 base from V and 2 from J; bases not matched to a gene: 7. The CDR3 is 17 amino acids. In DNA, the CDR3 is TGTGCCAGCAGCTTAGTCCTAGCGGGCAGAGCCTACAATGAGCAGTTCTTC. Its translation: CASSLVLAGRAYNEQFF.

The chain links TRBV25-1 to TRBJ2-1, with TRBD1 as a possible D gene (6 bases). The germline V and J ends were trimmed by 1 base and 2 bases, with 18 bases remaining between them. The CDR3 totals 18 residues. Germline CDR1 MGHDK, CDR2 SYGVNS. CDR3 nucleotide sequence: TGTGCCAGCAGTGAATCGCAGGGGCCGTACAAGACCTACAATGAGCAGTTCTTC. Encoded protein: CASSESQGPYKTYNEQFF.

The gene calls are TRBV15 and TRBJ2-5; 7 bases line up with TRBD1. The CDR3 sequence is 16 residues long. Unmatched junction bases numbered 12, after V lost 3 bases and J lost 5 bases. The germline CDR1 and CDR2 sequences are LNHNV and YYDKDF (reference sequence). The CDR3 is CATSSGFWDSPETQYF. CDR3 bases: TGTGCCACCAGCAGCGGGTTTTGGGACAGTCCTGAGACCCAGTACTTC.

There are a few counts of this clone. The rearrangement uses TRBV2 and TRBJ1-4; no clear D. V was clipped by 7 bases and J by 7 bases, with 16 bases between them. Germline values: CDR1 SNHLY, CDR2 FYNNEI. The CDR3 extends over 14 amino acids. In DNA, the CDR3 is TGTGCCAGCATGGTGAGACCTCCGGTTGAAAAACTGTTTTTT. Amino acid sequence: CASMVRPPVEKLFF.

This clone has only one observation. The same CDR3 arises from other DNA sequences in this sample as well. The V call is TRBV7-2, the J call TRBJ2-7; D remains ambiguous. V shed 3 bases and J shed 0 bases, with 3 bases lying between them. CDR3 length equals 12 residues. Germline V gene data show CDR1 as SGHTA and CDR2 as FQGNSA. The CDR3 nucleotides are TGTGCCAGCAGCTTGGGCTCCTACGAGCAGTACTTC. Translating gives CASSLGSYEQYF.

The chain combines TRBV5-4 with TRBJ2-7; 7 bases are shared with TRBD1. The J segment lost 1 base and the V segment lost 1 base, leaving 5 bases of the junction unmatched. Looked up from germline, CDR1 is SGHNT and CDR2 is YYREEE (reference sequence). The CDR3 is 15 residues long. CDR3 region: CASSLTGAGSYEQYV. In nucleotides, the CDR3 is TGTGCCAGCAGCTTGACAGGGGCTGGATCCTACGAGCAGTACGTC.

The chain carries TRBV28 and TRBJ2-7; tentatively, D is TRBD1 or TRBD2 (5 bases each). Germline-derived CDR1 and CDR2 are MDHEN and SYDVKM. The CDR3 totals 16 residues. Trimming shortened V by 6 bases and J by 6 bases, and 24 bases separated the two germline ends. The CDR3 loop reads CASSSGAVPSFSEQYF. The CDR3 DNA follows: TGTGCCAGCAGCTCCGGGGCGGTACCCTCCTTTTCCGAGCAGTACTTC.

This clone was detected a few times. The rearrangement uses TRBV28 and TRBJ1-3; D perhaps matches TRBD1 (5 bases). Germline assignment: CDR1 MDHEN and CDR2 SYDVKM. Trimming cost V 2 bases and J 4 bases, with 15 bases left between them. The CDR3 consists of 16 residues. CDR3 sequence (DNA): TGTGCCAGCAGTTTAGTTCCAGGGATGCTCGGAAACACCATATATTTT. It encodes CASSLVPGMLGNTIYF.

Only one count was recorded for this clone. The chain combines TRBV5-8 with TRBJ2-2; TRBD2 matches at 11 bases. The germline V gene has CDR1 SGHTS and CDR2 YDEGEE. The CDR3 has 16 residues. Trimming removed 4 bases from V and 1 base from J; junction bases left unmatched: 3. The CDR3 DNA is TGTGCCAGCAGCCCGGGACTAGCGGTGAACACCGGGGAGCTGTTTTTT. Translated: CASSPGLAVNTGELFF.

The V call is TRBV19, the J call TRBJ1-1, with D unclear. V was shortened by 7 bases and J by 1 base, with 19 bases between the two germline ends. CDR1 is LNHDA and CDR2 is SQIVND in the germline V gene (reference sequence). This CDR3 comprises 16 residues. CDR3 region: CASTTTATSWNTEAFF. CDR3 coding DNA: TGTGCCAGTACCACCACCGCCACATCGTGGAACACTGAAGCTTTCTTT.

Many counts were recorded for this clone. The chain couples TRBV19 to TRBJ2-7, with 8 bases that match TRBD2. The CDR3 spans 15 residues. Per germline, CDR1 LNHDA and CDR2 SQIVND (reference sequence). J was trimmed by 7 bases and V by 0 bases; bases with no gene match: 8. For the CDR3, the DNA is TGTGCCAGTAGTATAGACATTGGGACTAGAGGAGAGCAGTACTTC. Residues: CASSIDIGTRGEQYF.